This entry lists 3 T cell receptor beta chains sequenced from one sample in a study of blood T cell repertoires in COVID-19. Measured with immunoSEQ multiplex PCR; TCRdb has only the in-frame clones, and not every one. The sample lists about 250,000 clones, about nine tenths occurring once. The sequenced sample was PBMCs or T cells enriched from blood (not recorded which). The receptors originated from a woman between 50 and 59 years old who had recovered from COVID-19.

About this clone itself: One junction end does not reproduce the germline sequence, and a read error may be involved. The chain has TRBV30 and TRBJ2-3; 7 bases line up with TRBD2. Germline CDR1 reads GTSNPN; CDR2 reads SVGIG (reference sequence). The CDR3 has 11 amino acids. The CDR3 loop reads CAWSREDRQYF. CDR3 coding DNA: TGTGCCTGGAGCCGGGAGGATAGGCAGTATTTT.

The chain joins TRBV25-1 to TRBJ1-4, with D tentatively TRBD1 (5 bases). CDR3 length: 15 residues. Germline CDR1 and CDR2: MGHDK and SYGVNS. V was trimmed by 4 bases and J by 5 bases, leaving 14 bases between them. CDR3 nucleotides: TGTGCCAGCAGTGCTAACAGGCAGCTCAATGAAAAACTGTTTTTT. Its protein is CASSANRQLNEKLFF.

This clone was found a few times. The chain employs TRBV4-1 and TRBJ1-5, with a tentative D call TRBD1 (5 bases). Between the trimmed V and J ends, which lost 1 base and 4 bases, there was a span of 11 bases. In germline, CDR1 is MGHRA, CDR2 YSYEKL. This CDR3 has 15 amino acids. The DNA for the CDR3 is TGCGCCAGCAGCCAAGGACAGTTTGGGAATCAGCCCCAGCATTTT. Translation gives CASSQGQFGNQPQHF.